These T cell receptor beta chains were read from a single sample in a study of blood T cell repertoires in COVID-19. Assay: immunoSEQ multiplex PCR; the TCRdb copy retains only in-frame clones and omits some. The sample lists some 83,000 clones, roughly 87% occurring once. The sequencing input was peripheral blood. Source of these receptors: a man aged 45-65 years with acute or convalescent COVID-19. Each CDR3 is given with its conserved first and last residue. A D gene is named only where the DNA matches it firmly. The listing skips clone size in some rows; elsewhere it reads once, few, many or a size class.

d_gene,j_gene,v_gene,abundance,CDR3aa,CDR3nt
-,TRBJ1-6,TRBV11-2,-,CASSPRRDSPLHF,TGTGCCAGCAGCCCCAGGCGGGATTCACCCCTCCACTTT
TRBD1,TRBJ1-3,TRBV6-5,-,CASTDRVGNTIYF,TGTGCCAGCACGGACAGGGTTGGAAACACCATATATTTT
-,TRBJ2-7,TRBV4-1,once,CASSQTQQGKGAYEQYF,TGCGCCAGCAGCCAAACCCAACAGGGAAAGGGAGCCTACGAGCAGTACTTC
-,TRBJ1-5,TRBV19,-,CASSILDQPQHF,TGTGCCAGTAGTATTTTAGATCAGCCCCAGCATTTT
-,TRBJ2-3,TRBV11-3,-,CASSLDVTVASTDTQYF,TGTGCCAGCAGCTTAGACGTGACAGTTGCTAGCACAGATACGCAGTATTTT
TRBD1,TRBJ2-1,TRBV10-1,-,CATSVGGQGAVNEQFF,TGCGCCACCTCGGTAGGGGGACAGGGGGCCGTCAATGAGCAGTTCTTC
-,TRBJ1-5,TRBV19,-,CASSIQGLGNQPQHF,TGTGCCAGTAGTATACAGGGGCTGGGTAATCAGCCCCAGCATTTT
TRBD1,TRBJ1-5,TRBV28,-,CASSTGGVGIGQPQHF,TGTGCCAGCAGCACAGGGGGTGTCGGTATCGGTCAGCCCCAGCATTTT
-,TRBJ1-5,TRBV18,-,CASSPPGTSRGNQPQHF,TGTGCCAGCTCACCACCGGGGACAAGCCGGGGCAATCAGCCCCAGCATTTT
-,TRBJ1-4,TRBV2,-,CASKGIRVRGTNEKLFF,TGTGCCAGCAAAGGGATAAGGGTGCGGGGGACTAATGAAAAACTGTTTTTT
-,TRBJ2-7,TRBV7-2,-,CASSLTVNSYEQYF,TGTGCCAGCAGCCTGACAGTTAACTCCTACGAGCAGTACTTC
-,TRBJ2-7,TRBV10-3,-,CAISEPERGSYEQYF,TGTGCCATCAGTGAGCCCGAAAGGGGGTCCTACGAGCAGTACTTC
TRBD2,TRBJ2-3,TRBV6-5,-,CASSFAEREGTDTQYF,TGTGCCAGCAGTTTCGCTGAGCGGGAGGGCACAGATACGCAGTATTTT
-,TRBJ2-2,TRBV4-1,-,CASSLRGLRENTGELFF,TGCGCCAGCAGCCTCAGGGGCCTCAGGGAGAACACCGGGGAGCTGTTTTTT
TRBD1,TRBJ2-4,TRBV5-1,-,CASSLVFRGQKNIQYF,TGCGCCAGCAGCTTGGTGTTCAGGGGGCAAAAAAACATTCAGTACTTC
-,TRBJ1-1,TRBV6-5,-,CASSYRQNTEAFF,TGTGCCAGCAGTTATCGACAGAACACTGAAGCTTTCTTT
-,TRBJ1-2,TRBV18,-,CASSPPVTGSGYTF,TGTGCCAGCTCACCACCCGTGACAGGATCTGGCTACACCTTC
TRBD2,TRBJ2-7,TRBV30,-,CAWGRGLGYEQYF,TGTGCCTGGGGCCGGGGACTAGGGTACGAGCAGTACTTC
-,TRBJ1-6,TRBV7-2,-,CASSYPGQKSPLHF,TGTGCCAGCAGCTACCCGGGACAAAAGTCACCCCTCCACTTT
TRBD1,TRBJ1-2,TRBV6-5,-,CASSYGGQISRGGYTF,TGTGCCAGCAGTTACGGGGGACAGATATCTAGGGGCGGCTACACCTTC
-,TRBJ1-2,TRBV5-4,-,CASSLERDSSGYTF,TGTGCCAGCAGCTTGGAACGAGACTCTTCTGGCTACACCTTC
TRBD1,TRBJ1-4,TRBV6-2/TRBV6-3,few,CASSDEEQGKEKLFF,TGTGCCAGCAGTGACGAGGAACAGGGGAAAGAAAAACTGTTTTTT
TRBD2,TRBJ2-7,TRBV11-1,-,CASRSTGTTYEQYF,TGTGCCAGCAGATCCACCGGGACTACCTACGAGCAGTACTTC